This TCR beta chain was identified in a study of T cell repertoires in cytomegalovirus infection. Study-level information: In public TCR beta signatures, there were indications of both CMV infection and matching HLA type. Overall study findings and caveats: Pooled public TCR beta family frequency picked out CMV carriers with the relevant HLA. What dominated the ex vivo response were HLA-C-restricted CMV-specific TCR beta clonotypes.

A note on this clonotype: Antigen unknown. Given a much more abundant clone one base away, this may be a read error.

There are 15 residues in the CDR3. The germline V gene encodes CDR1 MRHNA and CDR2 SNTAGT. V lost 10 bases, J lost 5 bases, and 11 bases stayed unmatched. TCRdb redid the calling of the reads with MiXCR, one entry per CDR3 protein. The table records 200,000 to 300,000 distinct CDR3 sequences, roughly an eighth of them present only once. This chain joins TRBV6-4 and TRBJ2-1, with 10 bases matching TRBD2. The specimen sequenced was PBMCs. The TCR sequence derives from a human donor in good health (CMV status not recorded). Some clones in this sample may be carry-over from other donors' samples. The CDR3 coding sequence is TGTGCCAACAGCGTACTAGCGGGATCGGACAATGAGCAGTTCTTC. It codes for CANSVLAGSDNEQFF.